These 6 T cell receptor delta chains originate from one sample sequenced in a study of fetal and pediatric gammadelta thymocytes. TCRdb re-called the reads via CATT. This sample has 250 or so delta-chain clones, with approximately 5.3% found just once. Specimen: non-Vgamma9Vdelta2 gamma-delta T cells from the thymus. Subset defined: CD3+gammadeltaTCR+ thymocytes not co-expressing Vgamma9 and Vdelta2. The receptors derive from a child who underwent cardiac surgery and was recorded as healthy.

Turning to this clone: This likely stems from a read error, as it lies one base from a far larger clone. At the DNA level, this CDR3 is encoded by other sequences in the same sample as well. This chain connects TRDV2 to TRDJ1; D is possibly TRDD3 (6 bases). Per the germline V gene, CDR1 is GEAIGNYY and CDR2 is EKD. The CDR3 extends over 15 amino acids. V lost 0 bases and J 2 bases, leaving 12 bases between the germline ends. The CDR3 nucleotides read TGTGCCTGTGACACCGTTTGGGGGGGAACCGATAAACTCATCTTT. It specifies CACDTVWGGTDKLIF.

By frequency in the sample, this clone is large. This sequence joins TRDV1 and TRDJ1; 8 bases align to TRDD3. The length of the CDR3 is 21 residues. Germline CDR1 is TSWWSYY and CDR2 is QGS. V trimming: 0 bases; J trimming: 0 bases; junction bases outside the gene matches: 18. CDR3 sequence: CALGELFKDAGWGTYTDKLIF. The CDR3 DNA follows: TGTGCTCTTGGGGAACTATTCAAGGACGCGGGCTGGGGGACATACACCGATAAACTCATCTTT.

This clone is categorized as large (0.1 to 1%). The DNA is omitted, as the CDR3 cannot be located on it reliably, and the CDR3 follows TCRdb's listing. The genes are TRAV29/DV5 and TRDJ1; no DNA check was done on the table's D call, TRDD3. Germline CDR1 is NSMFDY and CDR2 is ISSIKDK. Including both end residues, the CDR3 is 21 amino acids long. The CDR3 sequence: CSVLLCRPYVRYWGITDKLIF.

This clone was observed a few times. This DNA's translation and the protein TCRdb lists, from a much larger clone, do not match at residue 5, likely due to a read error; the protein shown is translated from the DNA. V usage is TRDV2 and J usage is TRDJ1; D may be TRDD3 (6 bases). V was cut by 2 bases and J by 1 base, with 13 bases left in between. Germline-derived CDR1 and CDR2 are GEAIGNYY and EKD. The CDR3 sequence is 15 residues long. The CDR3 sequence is CACDIVWGGTDKLIF. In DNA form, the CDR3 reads TGTGCCTGTGACATCGTTTGGGGGGGCACCGATAAACTCATCTTT.

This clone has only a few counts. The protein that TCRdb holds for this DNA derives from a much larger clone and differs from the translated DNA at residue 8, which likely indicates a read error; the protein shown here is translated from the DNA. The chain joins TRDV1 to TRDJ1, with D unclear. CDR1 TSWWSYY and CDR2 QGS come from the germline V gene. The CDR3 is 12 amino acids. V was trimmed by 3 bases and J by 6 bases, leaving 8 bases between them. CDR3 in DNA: TGTGCTCTTGGGGACGGGGCCAATAAACTCATCTTT. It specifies CALGDGANKLIF.

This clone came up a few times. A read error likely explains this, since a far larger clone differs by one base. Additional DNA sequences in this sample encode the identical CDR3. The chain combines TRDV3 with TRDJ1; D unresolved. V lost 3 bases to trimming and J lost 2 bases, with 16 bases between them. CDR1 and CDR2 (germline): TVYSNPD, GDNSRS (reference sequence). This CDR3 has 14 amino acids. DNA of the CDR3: TGTGCCTTCCGACCCTCGTGGCTAACCGATAAACTCATCTTT. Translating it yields CAFRPSWLTDKLIF.